This TCR beta chain originates from a study of regulatory T cells in long-lasting Graves disease. Trimming cost V 3 bases and J 2 bases, with 13 bases left between them. The length of the CDR3 is 15 residues. CDR1 is MDHEN, CDR2 SYDVKM, per germline. Construction of the TCR beta libraries employed iRepertoire HTBI primers in conjunction with Arm-PCR of CDR3 regions. One entry per CDR3 protein, called by TCRdb with MiXCR from the multiplex PCR reads. The data hold 400,000 to 500,000 distinct CDR3 sequences, with 13% to 15% observed a single time. The time point here: newly diagnosed GD, antithyroid drugs for less than 3 months. Making the TCR library involved RNA that had been extracted from PBMCs. The patient group derived from an endocrinology department in Xi'an, China. The same data also went into a second study, on T cells in Graves' hyperthyroidism and ophthalmopathy.

The sample here was peripheral blood mononuclear cells (PBMCs), taken at new diagnosis, from a patient treated with antithyroid drugs. The chain combines TRBV28 with TRBJ2-5; D remains ambiguous. The source of this sequence is a woman in her 50s with Graves disease. The CDR3 nucleotides are TGTGCCAGCAGTTTGTGGGTAGCAGTACAAGAGACCCAGTACTTC. Protein product: CASSLWVAVQETQYF. Using reference TRBV28 and TRBJ2-5 for the parts outside the CDR3, the full variable domain is DVKVTQSSRYLVKRTGEKVFLECVQDMDHENMFWYRQDPGLGLRLIYFSYDVKMKEKGDIPEGYSVSREKKERFSLILESASTNQTSMYLCASSLWVAVQETQYFGPGTRLLVL.